The following is a TCR beta chain sequence with its context. Its antigen is not identified. Clones were read by immunoSEQ multiplex PCR, and TCRdb kept only the in-frame ones, dropping some. The repertoire holds around 83,000 clones, with 70% to 90% as singletons. This entry is derived from a study of siplizumab effects on memory and regulatory T cells. The germline V gene has CDR1 SQVTM and CDR2 ANQGSEA. V lost 1 base and J lost 6, with 12 bases in between. The CDR3 extends over 14 amino acids. Study-wide results and caveats: Sequences below about 10^-5 frequency were poorly captured, limiting mapping of alloreactive clones.

The origin of this receptor is a human donor in good health. The genes are TRBV29-1 and TRBJ1-4; tentative D call: TRBD1 (5 bases). Sequenced input: CD4+ T cells sorted from blood. The DNA for the CDR3 is TGCAGCGTTGAAGCCGGGGCGGAACATGAAAAACTGTTTTTT. Protein sequence: CSVEAGAEHEKLFF. Filled out from reference TRBV29-1 and TRBJ1-4, the complete variable domain reads SAVISQKPSRDICQRGTSLTIQCQVDSQVTMMFWYRQQPGQSLTLIATANQGSEATYESGFVIDKFPISRPNLTFSTLTVSNMSPEDSSIYLCSVEAGAEHEKLFFGSGTQLSVL.